The 31 T cell receptor beta chains below all came from one sample that was sequenced in a study of T cell repertoires in cytomegalovirus infection. TCRdb reanalysed the reads using MiXCR and keeps one entry per CDR3 protein. The sample consists of roughly 150,000 distinct CDR3 sequences, 23% of them appearing once. The material sequenced was PBMCs. These receptors were obtained from a human donor in good health (CMV status not recorded). Some clones in this sample may be carry-over from other donors' samples.

CDR3 residues: CASSQDHGLSNTGELFF. The DNA for the CDR3 is TGCGCCAGCAGCCAAGACCACGGGCTATCGAACACCGGGGAGCTGTTTTTT. The chain carries TRBV4-1 and TRBJ2-2; D ambiguous. Deletions cut 0 bases from V and 0 bases from J, with 11 bases between. Germline loops: CDR1 MGHRA, CDR2 YSYEKL. This CDR3 spans 17 amino acids.

In its sample, this clonotype was seen many times. V gene TRBV28 combines with J gene TRBJ1-6; possible D gene TRBD1, 5 bases. The germline V gene encodes CDR1 MDHEN and CDR2 SYDVKM. Trimming pared 5 bases from V and 7 bases from J, leaving 12 bases between. The CDR3 runs 14 residues. The CDR3 loop is CASSRSRDNSPLHF. For the CDR3, the DNA is TGTGCCAGCAGTCGGAGCAGGGACAATTCACCCCTCCACTTT. Variable domain in full (rest from reference TRBV28 and TRBJ1-6): DVKVTQSSRYLVKRTGEKVFLECVQDMDHENMFWYRQDPGLGLRLIYFSYDVKMKEKGDIPEGYSVSREKKERFSLILESASTNQTSMYLCASSRSRDNSPLHFGNGTRLTVT.

The chain's CDR3 is CASSLAANTGELFF. In DNA form, the CDR3 reads TGTGCCAGCAGCTTAGCTGCGAACACCGGGGAGCTGTTTTTT. The genes are TRBV7-9 and TRBJ2-2; D is ambiguous. CDR3 size: 14 residues. V dropped 0 bases and J dropped 0 bases, with 2 bases sitting between them. The germline CDR1 and CDR2 sequences are SEHNR and FQNEAQ (reference sequence).

Note on this clonotype: Because it lacks the conserved phenylalanine or tryptophan at the end, this CDR3 is likely a read error. This chain uses TRBV7-2 with TRBJ2-1; D is perhaps TRBD1 or TRBD2 (5 bases each). V lost 0 bases and J 7 bases, leaving 13 bases between the germline ends. Per germline, CDR1 SGHTA and CDR2 FQGNSA. There are 15 residues in the CDR3. The CDR3, as DNA: TGTGCCAGCAGCTTAGCATGGGGGAAGACGAATGAGCAGTTCTTA. The encoded protein is CASSLAWGKTNEQFL.

This clonotype was counted ten times or more. V and J are TRBV12-3 or TRBV12-4 and TRBJ1-5, with D unresolved. This CDR3 has 13 residues. Trimming stripped 3 bases from V and 4 bases from J, with 7 bases between. CDR3 DNA sequence: TGTGCCAGCAGTTTCCGGGAAAATCAGCCCCAGCATTTT. Its translation is CASSFRENQPQHF.

This clonotype has just a few counts. The J gene is TRBJ2-7, the V gene TRBV6-2 or TRBV6-3; 7 bases map to TRBD2. This CDR3 has 15 amino acids. V was pared by 2 bases and J by 3 bases, with 7 bases of the junction left unmatched. Looked up from germline, CDR1 is MNHEY and CDR2 is SVGEGT. The CDR3 reads CASSYKTSSYYEQYF. Here the CDR3 DNA reads TGTGCCAGCAGTTACAAGACTAGCAGCTACTACGAGCAGTACTTC.

This chain connects TRBV10-3 to TRBJ2-3; TRBD2 matches 11 bases. V was clipped by 4 bases and J by 2 bases; unmatched bases: 5. Germline CDR1 reads ENHRY; CDR2 reads SYGVKD. The CDR3 length is 16 residues. DNA of the CDR3: TGTGCCATCAGTGGGGGGGGACTAGCGGTCACAGATACGCAGTATTTT. It is translated as CAISGGGLAVTDTQYF.

This clonotype was recorded at least ten times. V usage is TRBV11-2 and J usage is TRBJ1-2; D not resolved. V was trimmed by 0 bases and J by 6 bases, leaving 14 bases between them. CDR1 is SGHAT and CDR2 is FQNNGV in the germline V gene. This CDR3 has 15 residues. CDR3 coding DNA: TGTGCCAGCAGCTTAGATGGCAGCTTCGGGGATGGCTACACCTTC. Translated: CASSLDGSFGDGYTF.

The sample holds many counts of this clonotype. The rearrangement joins TRBV7-8 to TRBJ1-5, with D uncertain. The length of the CDR3 is 15 residues. The V gene's germline CDR1 is SGHVS and CDR2 FQNEAQ. V was pared by 5 bases and J by 0 bases, with 11 bases between. In nucleotides, the CDR3 is TGTGCCAGCAGCCCTGACCTCTTTAGCAATCAGCCCCAGCATTTT. Translated: CASSPDLFSNQPQHF.

The sample holds many counts of this clonotype. The V call is TRBV19, the J call TRBJ2-2; 11 bases line up with TRBD1. The CDR3 is 18 amino acids. V lost 3 bases to trimming and J lost 6 bases; unmatched junction nucleotides: 12. CDR1 and CDR2 from the germline V gene are LNHDA and SQIVND (reference sequence). This CDR3 reads CASSMILGQGVRSGELFF. CDR3 DNA sequence: TGTGCCAGTAGTATGATACTGGGACAGGGGGTAAGGTCCGGGGAGCTGTTTTTT.

V usage is TRBV4-1 and J usage is TRBJ2-3; D gene ambiguous. The CDR3 runs to 15 residues. Germline CDR1 is MGHRA and CDR2 is YSYEKL. V was cut by 4 bases and J by 3 bases, with 14 bases left in between. The CDR3 nucleotides are TGCGCCAGCAGCCCTCGGCTCGATGGGACAGATACGCAGTATTTT. This gives the protein CASSPRLDGTDTQYF.

The V gene is TRBV7-9, the J gene TRBJ2-7, with 8 bases that match TRBD1. Losses at the gene ends were 1 base for V and 2 bases for J; bases not matched to a gene: 4. CDR3 length equals 15 residues. The germline CDR1 and CDR2 sequences are SEHNR and FQNEAQ (reference sequence). CDR3 protein: CASSLGQTGAYEQYF. In DNA, the CDR3 is TGTGCCAGCAGCTTAGGACAGACAGGGGCCTACGAGCAGTACTTC.

This clonotype turned up a few times. The J gene is TRBJ1-6, the V gene TRBV20-1, with a possible D match to TRBD1 (5 bases). CDR3 length equals 14 residues. The germline V gene has CDR1 DFQATT and CDR2 SNEGSKA (reference sequence). V dropped 1 base and J dropped 7 bases, with 11 bases sitting between them. This chain's CDR3 is CSARGGGTNSPLHF. The CDR3 DNA reads TGCAGTGCTAGAGGGGGGGGAACGAATTCACCCCTCCACTTT.

This clonotype occurred many times. The V gene is TRBV7-8, the J gene TRBJ2-7; D ambiguous. This CDR3 is built from 12 residues. Trimming cost V 4 bases and J 3 bases, with 7 bases left between them. Germline-derived CDR1 and CDR2 are SGHVS and FQNEAQ. The CDR3 DNA is TGTGCCAGCAGCTCCTCTGGCTACGAGCAGTACTTC. Its protein product is CASSSSGYEQYF.

The chain links TRBV6-2 or TRBV6-3 to TRBJ2-1; 8 bases line up with TRBD1. This CDR3 spans 14 amino acids. V was clipped by 6 bases and J by 2 bases; unmatched bases: 3. Germline CDR1 is MNHEY and CDR2 is SVGEGT. CDR3 in DNA: TGTGCCAGCAGCACAGGGGGACCCTACAATGAGCAGTTCTTC. It translates to CASSTGGPYNEQFF.

Comments on this clonotype: This clone may be a read error of a much larger clone one base away. This sequence joins TRBV7-2 and TRBJ2-7, with TRBD2 as a possible D gene (6 bases). Germline assignment: CDR1 SGHTA and CDR2 FQGNSA. The CDR3 totals 14 residues. V was shortened by 8 bases and J by 2 bases, with 16 bases between the two germline ends. The CDR3 bases are TGTGCCAGCGGCCCAAACGGACTACCCTACGAGCAGTACTTC. It encodes CASGPNGLPYEQYF.

The J gene is TRBJ2-7, the V gene TRBV20-1; D might be TRBD2 (5 bases). The CDR3 loop spans 14 amino acids. Germline V gene lookup returns CDR1 DFQATT and CDR2 SNEGSKA (reference sequence). V lost 6 bases and J lost 0, with 15 bases in between. This CDR3 is CSAEDWKSSYEQYF. CDR3 in DNA: TGCAGTGCCGAGGACTGGAAGAGCTCCTACGAGCAGTACTTC.

The chain carries TRBV3-1 and TRBJ2-2; no firm D call. Between the trimmed V and J ends, which lost 5 bases and 0 bases, there was a span of 7 bases. The CDR3 sequence is 14 residues long. Per the germline V gene, CDR1 is LGHDT and CDR2 is YNNKEL (reference sequence). The CDR3 nucleotides are TGTGCCAGCAGCATACACCCGAACACCGGGGAGCTGTTTTTT. This sequence encodes CASSIHPNTGELFF.

This chain connects TRBV14 to TRBJ2-1; D is ambiguous. The DNA end is a closer match to TRBJ2-7, so the J assignment may be wrong. Germline CDR1 and CDR2: SGHDN and FVKESK. The CDR3 covers 14 residues. The CDR3 is CASSSISSNNEQYF. The DNA for the CDR3 is TGTGCCAGCAGCTCCATATCGTCAAACAATGAGCAGTACTTC.

This clonotype came up a few times. This chain connects TRBV4-1 to TRBJ1-3, with D tentatively TRBD1 (5 bases). CDR1 and CDR2 (germline): MGHRA, YSYEKL. Between the trimmed V and J ends, which lost 3 bases and 0 bases, there was a span of 15 bases. The CDR3 covers 17 residues. The CDR3 is CASSQGVVTTSGNTIYF. In nucleotides, the CDR3 is TGCGCCAGCAGCCAGGGGGTGGTGACTACCTCTGGAAACACCATATATTTT.

In this sample, this clonotype turned up a few times. The chain employs TRBV20-1 and TRBJ1-3; D unresolved. The germline CDR1 and CDR2 sequences are DFQATT and SNEGSKA (reference sequence). Between the trimmed V and J ends, which lost 0 bases and 4 bases, there was a span of 16 bases. The CDR3 covers 16 residues. For the CDR3, the DNA is TGCAGTGCTAGAGAATCAGGACTTTCTAGGGGAAACACCATATATTTT. Residues: CSARESGLSRGNTIYF.

This clonotype was counted only a few times. The chain couples TRBV7-3 to TRBJ1-6; D remains unclear. CDR1 and CDR2 (germline): SGHTA, FQGTGA. The CDR3 loop spans 13 amino acids. Trimming took off 1 base at V and 15 bases at J, with 13 bases between the two ends. The CDR3 here is CASSLSRGSDLHF. DNA for the CDR3: TGTGCCAGCAGCTTAAGTCGGGGTTCTGACCTCCACTTT.

In the case of this clonotype: Likely a read error: the CDR3 ends without its conserved phenylalanine or tryptophan. This chain joins TRBV7-2 and TRBJ2-7, with D possibly being TRBD1 (5 bases). The CDR3 consists of 15 residues. Trimming stripped 5 bases from V and 6 bases from J, with 20 bases between. Germline V gene lookup returns CDR1 SGHTA and CDR2 FQGNSA. CDR3 sequence: CASSEGASPPGEQYL. CDR3 coding DNA: TGTGCCAGCAGCGAAGGGGCCTCCCCACCCGGCGAGCAGTACCTC.

This clonotype was found a few times. The chain couples TRBV7-2 to TRBJ1-1; no reliable D call. CDR1 is SGHTA and CDR2 is FQGNSA in the germline V gene. The CDR3 length is 12 residues. Deletions cut 2 bases from V and 7 bases from J, with 8 bases between. The CDR3 region is CASSLRVGEAFF. The DNA of the CDR3 is TGTGCCAGCAGCTTAAGGGTTGGTGAAGCTTTCTTT.

This clonotype was recorded at least ten times. This chain links TRBV7-8 with TRBJ2-2; the match to TRBD1 covers 7 bases. With 5 bases clipped from V and 6 bases from J, the junction kept 3 bases outside the gene matches. CDR3 length: 13 residues. Germline CDR1 and CDR2: SGHVS and FQNEAQ. CDR3 amino acids: CASSPGTAGELFF. The CDR3 nucleotides read TGTGCCAGCAGCCCGGGGACAGCCGGGGAGCTGTTTTTT.

This clonotype showed up just a few times. The V and J genes are TRBV7-3 and TRBJ2-1; 11 bases line up with TRBD2. This CDR3 spans 14 amino acids. Losses at the gene ends were 2 bases for V and 9 bases for J; bases not matched to a gene: 3. CDR1 and CDR2 from the germline V gene are SGHTA and FQGTGA. CDR3 sequence reads: CASSLASGGREQFF. In DNA, the CDR3 is TGTGCCAGCAGCTTAGCTAGCGGGGGGCGTGAGCAGTTCTTC. Full variable domain (outside the CDR3, taken from reference TRBV7-3 and TRBJ2-1): GAGVSQTPSNKVTEKGKYVELRCDPISGHTALYWYRQSLGQGPEFLIYFQGTGAADDSGLPNDRFFAVRPEGSVSTLKIQRTERGDSAVYLCASSLASGGREQFFGPGTRLTVL.

This clonotype was seen more than once but under ten times. The chain has TRBV28 and TRBJ1-5; D remains ambiguous. Germline CDR1 is MDHEN and CDR2 is SYDVKM. The CDR3 is 12 amino acids. The V end lost 5 bases, the J end lost 13 bases, and 15 bases lay between the germline ends. CDR3 sequence (DNA): TGTGCCAGCAGTCTGTCCTCGCGATATCAGCATTTT. Amino acid sequence: CASSLSSRYQHF.

This clonotype has ten or more counts. V and J are TRBV12-3 or TRBV12-4 and TRBJ2-3; 9 nucleotides line up with TRBD2. The CDR3 is 15 residues long. V was pared by 2 bases and J by 2 bases, with 2 bases of the junction left unmatched. Here the CDR3 DNA reads TGTGCCAGCAGTTTAAGCGGGGGGTACACAGATACGCAGTATTTT. Translated: CASSLSGGYTDTQYF.

The chain recombines TRBV28 with TRBJ1-5; 7 nucleotides line up with TRBD1. The V and J ends lost 5 bases and 0 bases, in that order; junction bases with no gene match: 4. Germline assignment: CDR1 MDHEN and CDR2 SYDVKM. CDR3 length equals 15 residues. CDR3 sequence (DNA): TGTGCCAGCAGTGGGACAGATTATAGCAATCAGCCCCAGCATTTT. As protein: CASSGTDYSNQPQHF.

This chain links TRBV6-6 with TRBJ2-1; 13 bases map to TRBD2. Germline values: CDR1 MNHNY, CDR2 SVGAGI (reference sequence). V trimming: 3 bases; J trimming: 0 bases; junction bases outside the gene matches: 5. This CDR3 contains 18 residues. CDR3 bases: TGTGCCAGCAGTTATGAGACTAGCGGGGGGAGCTCCTACAATGAGCAGTTCTTC. It codes for CASSYETSGGSSYNEQFF.

This clonotype has only a few counts. The chain has TRBV6-6 and TRBJ2-5; D remains unclear. Trimming stripped 7 bases from V and 0 bases from J, with 9 bases between. CDR3 size: 13 residues. Germline assignment: CDR1 MNHNY and CDR2 SVGAGI (reference sequence). CDR3 DNA: TGTGCCAGCAATGTATACTACCAAGAGACCCAGTACTTC. Translated, it gives CASNVYYQETQYF.